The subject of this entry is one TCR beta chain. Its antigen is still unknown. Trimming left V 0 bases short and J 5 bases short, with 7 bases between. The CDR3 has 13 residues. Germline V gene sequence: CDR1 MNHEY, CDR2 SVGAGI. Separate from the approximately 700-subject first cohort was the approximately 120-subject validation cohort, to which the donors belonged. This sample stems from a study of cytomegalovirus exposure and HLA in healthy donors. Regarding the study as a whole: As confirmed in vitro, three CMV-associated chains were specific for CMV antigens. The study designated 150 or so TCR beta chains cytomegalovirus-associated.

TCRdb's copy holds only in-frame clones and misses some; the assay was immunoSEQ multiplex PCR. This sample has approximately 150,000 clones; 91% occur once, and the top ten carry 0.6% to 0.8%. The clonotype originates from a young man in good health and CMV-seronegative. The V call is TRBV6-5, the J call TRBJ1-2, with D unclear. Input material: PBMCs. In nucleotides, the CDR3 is TGTGCCAGCAGTTACTCGCGGCGATATGGCTACACCTTC. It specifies CASSYSRRYGYTF.